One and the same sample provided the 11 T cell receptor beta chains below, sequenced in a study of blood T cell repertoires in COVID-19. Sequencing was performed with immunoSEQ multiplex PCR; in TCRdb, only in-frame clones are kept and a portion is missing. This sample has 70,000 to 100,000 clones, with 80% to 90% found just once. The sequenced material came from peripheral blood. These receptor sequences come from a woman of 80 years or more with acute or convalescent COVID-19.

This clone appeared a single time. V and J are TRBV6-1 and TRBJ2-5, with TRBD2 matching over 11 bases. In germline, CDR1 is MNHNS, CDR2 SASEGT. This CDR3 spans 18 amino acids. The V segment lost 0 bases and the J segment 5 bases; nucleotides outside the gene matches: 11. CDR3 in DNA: TGTGCCAGCAGTGAAGCTTCAAGGCTAGCGGGGGGAGGGGAGACCCAGTACTTC. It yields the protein CASSEASRLAGGGETQYF.

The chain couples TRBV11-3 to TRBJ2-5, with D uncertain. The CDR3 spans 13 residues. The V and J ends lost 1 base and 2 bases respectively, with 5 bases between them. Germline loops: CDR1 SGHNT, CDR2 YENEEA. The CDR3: CASSLGPQETQYF. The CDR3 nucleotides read TGTGCCAGCAGCTTAGGTCCTCAAGAGACCCAGTACTTC.

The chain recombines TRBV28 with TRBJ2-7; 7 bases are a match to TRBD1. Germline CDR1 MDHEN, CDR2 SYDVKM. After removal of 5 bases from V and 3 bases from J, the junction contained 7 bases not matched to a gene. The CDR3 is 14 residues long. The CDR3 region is CASSTDRTIYEQYF. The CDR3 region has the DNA TGTGCCAGCAGTACGGACAGGACCATCTACGAGCAGTACTTC.

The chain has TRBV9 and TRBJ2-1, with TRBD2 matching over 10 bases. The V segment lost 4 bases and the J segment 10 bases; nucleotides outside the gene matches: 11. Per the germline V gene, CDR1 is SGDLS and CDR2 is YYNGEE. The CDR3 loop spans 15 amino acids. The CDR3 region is CASSPAGAGGIEQFF. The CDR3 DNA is TGTGCCAGCAGCCCCGCGGGAGCGGGGGGGATCGAGCAGTTCTTC.

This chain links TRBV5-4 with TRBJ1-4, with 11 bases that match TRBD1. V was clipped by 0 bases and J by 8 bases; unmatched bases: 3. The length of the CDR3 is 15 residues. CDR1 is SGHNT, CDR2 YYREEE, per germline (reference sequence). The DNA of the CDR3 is TGTGCCAGCAGCTTGGCGGGACAGGGGGGCGAAAAACTGTTTTTT. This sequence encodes CASSLAGQGGEKLFF.

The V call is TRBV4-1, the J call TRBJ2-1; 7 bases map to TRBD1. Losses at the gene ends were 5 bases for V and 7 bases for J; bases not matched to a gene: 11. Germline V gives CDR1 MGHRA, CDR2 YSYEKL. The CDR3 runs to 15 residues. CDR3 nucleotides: TGCGCCAGCAGCGTTACAGGGGCCCTGTCTAATGAGCAGTTCTTC. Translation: CASSVTGALSNEQFF.

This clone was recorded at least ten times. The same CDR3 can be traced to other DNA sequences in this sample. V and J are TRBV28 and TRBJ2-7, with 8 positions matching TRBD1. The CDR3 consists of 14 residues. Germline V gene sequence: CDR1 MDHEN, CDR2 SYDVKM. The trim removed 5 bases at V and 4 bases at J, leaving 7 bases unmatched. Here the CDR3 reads CASSPRDRNYEQYF. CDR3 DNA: TGTGCCAGCAGTCCCCGGGACAGGAATTACGAGCAGTACTTC. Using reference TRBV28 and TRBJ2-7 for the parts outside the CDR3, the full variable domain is DVKVTQSSRYLVKRTGEKVFLECVQDMDHENMFWYRQDPGLGLRLIYFSYDVKMKEKGDIPEGYSVSREKKERFSLILESASTNQTSMYLCASSPRDRNYEQYFGPGTRLTVT.

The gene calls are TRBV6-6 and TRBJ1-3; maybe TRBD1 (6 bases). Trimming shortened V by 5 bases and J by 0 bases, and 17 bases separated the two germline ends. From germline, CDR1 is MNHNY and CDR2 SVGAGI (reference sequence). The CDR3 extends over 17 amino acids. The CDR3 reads CASSRSWDTSSGNTIYF. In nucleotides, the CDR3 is TGTGCCAGCAGTCGTTCCTGGGACACCTCCTCTGGAAACACCATATATTTT.

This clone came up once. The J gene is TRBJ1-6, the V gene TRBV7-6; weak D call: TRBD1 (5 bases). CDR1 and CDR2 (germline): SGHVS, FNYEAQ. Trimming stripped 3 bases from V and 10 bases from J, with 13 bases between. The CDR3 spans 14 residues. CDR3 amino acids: CASSFQGPGSPLHF. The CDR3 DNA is TGTGCCAGCAGCTTCCAGGGCCCCGGGTCACCCCTCCACTTT.

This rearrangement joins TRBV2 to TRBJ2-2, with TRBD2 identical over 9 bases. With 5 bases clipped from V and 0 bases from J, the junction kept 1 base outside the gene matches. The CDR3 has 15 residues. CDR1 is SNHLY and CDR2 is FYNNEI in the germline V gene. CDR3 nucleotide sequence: TGTGCCAGCAGTATAGCGGGGGCGAACACCGGGGAGCTGTTTTTT. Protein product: CASSIAGANTGELFF.

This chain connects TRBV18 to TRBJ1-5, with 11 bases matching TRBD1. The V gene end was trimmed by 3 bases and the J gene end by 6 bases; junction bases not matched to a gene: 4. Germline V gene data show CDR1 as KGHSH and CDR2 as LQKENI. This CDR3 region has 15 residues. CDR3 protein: CASSPDRGLGQPQHF. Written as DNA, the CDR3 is TGTGCCAGCTCACCGGACAGGGGGCTAGGTCAGCCCCAGCATTTT.